The 14 T cell receptor beta chains below all came from one sample that was sequenced in a study of response to subunit inactivated influenza vaccine (dated by TCRdb to the late 2010s). The library was made by RT-PCR. The instrument was an Illumina HiSeq 2500. TCRdb reprocessed the public reads (quality trimming at Q25 with fastp, clone calling with MiXCR) and kept in-frame beta chains. A single entry per CDR3 protein holds the most common genes and DNA from its merged rows. This sample holds roughly 710,000 distinct CDR3 sequences; 14% were observed only once. The ten largest clones represent 7.6% of the sample. The source was PBMCs from blood, collected 14 days before vaccination. The source is a middle-aged man who received an inactivated influenza vaccine. Donor details come from another sample of the same person, matched by shared clones.

This clonotype appeared a few times. The genes are TRBV27 and TRBJ2-2; 12 bases align to TRBD1. CDR1 is MNHEY and CDR2 is SMNVEV in the germline V gene (reference sequence). This CDR3 is 17 amino acids long. V shed 5 bases, J shed 7 bases, and the junction held 11 bases outside the gene matches. In DNA, the CDR3 is TGTGCCAGCAGTGCCGGGACAGGGGGCCGAGTGGTCGGGGAGCTGTTTTTT. This codes for CASSAGTGGRVVGELFF.

This clonotype was recorded a few times. The genes are TRBV5-1 and TRBJ2-5, with 11 bases identical to TRBD2. V lost 1 base, J lost 5 bases, and 4 bases stayed unmatched. The CDR3 totals 15 residues. The germline gives CDR1 SGHRS, CDR2 YFSETQ. The CDR3 is CASSLTSGGTETQYF. For the CDR3, the DNA is TGCGCCAGCAGCTTGACTAGCGGGGGTACGGAGACCCAGTACTTC.

This clonotype was detected a few times. V and J are TRBV7-9 and TRBJ2-7, with D possibly matching TRBD1 (6 bases). V was pared by 2 bases and J by 5 bases, with 13 bases between. The CDR3 runs 14 residues. From germline, CDR1 is SEHNR and CDR2 FQNEAQ (reference sequence). The CDR3 DNA is TGTGCCAGCAGCTTAATGGGACATCAGGACGAGCAGTACTTC. This encodes CASSLMGHQDEQYF.

This chain links TRBV6-5 with TRBJ1-5; 8 bases are shared with TRBD1. J was trimmed by 0 bases and V by 0 bases; bases with no gene match: 7. CDR3 size: 18 residues. Germline V gene lookup returns CDR1 MNHEY and CDR2 SVGAGI. DNA for the CDR3: TGTGCCAGCAGTTACTCGGACAGGGTCTTATATAGCAATCAGCCCCAGCATTTT. This sequence encodes CASSYSDRVLYSNQPQHF.

V and J are TRBV12-3 or TRBV12-4 and TRBJ2-5, with 8 bases matching TRBD2. With 8 bases clipped from V and 4 bases from J, the junction kept 6 bases outside the gene matches. This CDR3 is built from 13 residues. DNA for the CDR3: TGTGCCAGCGGGACTAGTCTAGGAGAGACCCAGTACTTC. It specifies CASGTSLGETQYF.

This clonotype came up many times. The genes are TRBV6-4 and TRBJ2-2; D remains ambiguous. Germline V CDR1 and CDR2: MRHNA, SNTAGT. The CDR3 loop spans 14 amino acids. The V and J ends lost 5 bases and 0 bases respectively, with 7 bases between them. The DNA of the CDR3 is TGTGCCAGCAGTTGGACGTCGAACACCGGGGAGCTGTTTTTT. It yields the protein CASSWTSNTGELFF.

V gene TRBV11-1 combines with J gene TRBJ1-4, with 7 bases fitting TRBD1. The germline V gene encodes CDR1 SGHAT and CDR2 FQDESV (reference sequence). The CDR3 runs 18 residues. J lost 0 bases, V lost 1 base, and 8 bases had no gene match. The DNA of the CDR3 is TGTGCCAGCAGCTTAGGCCGGGACAGTCAAGCAACTAATGAAAAACTGTTTTTT. Amino acids: CASSLGRDSQATNEKLFF.

There are many counts of this clonotype. This rearrangement joins TRBV27 to TRBJ2-5; D might be TRBD2 (6 bases). This CDR3 region has 15 residues. Deletions cut 4 bases from V and 4 bases from J, with 16 bases between. From germline, CDR1 is MNHEY and CDR2 SMNVEV (reference sequence). This chain's CDR3 is CASSYLGREGETQYF. CDR3 nucleotide sequence: TGTGCCAGCAGTTACCTGGGGCGGGAAGGAGAGACCCAGTACTTC.

CDR3 coding DNA: TGTGCCAGCGAACCCGCAGGGGCCAACGTCCTGACTTTC. Translation gives CASEPAGANVLTF. The rearrangement links TRBV7-9 to TRBJ2-6; D is undetermined. The V end was cut by 8 bases, the J end by 4 bases, with 9 bases between. The germline V gene has CDR1 SEHNR and CDR2 FQNEAQ (reference sequence). CDR3 length: 13 amino acids.

The rearrangement joins TRBV20-1 to TRBJ2-1; perhaps TRBD2 as D (5 bases). Looked up from germline, CDR1 is DFQATT and CDR2 is SNEGSKA (reference sequence). This CDR3 comprises 12 residues. The V end lost 3 bases, the J end lost 7 bases, and 10 bases lay between the germline ends. The CDR3 sequence is CSASGIGNEQFF. DNA of the CDR3: TGCAGTGCTAGCGGGATAGGGAATGAGCAGTTCTTC.

In this sample, this clonotype turned up a few times. The chain joins TRBV29-1 to TRBJ2-5; no clear D gene. The germline CDR1 and CDR2 sequences are SQVTM and ANQGSEA. CDR3 length equals 16 residues. The V end lost 2 bases, the J end lost 1 base, and 17 bases lay between the germline ends. The CDR3 DNA is TGCAGCGTTGAAAAGATTGAAGGCGCCCCCCAAGAGACCCAGTACTTC. Translation gives CSVEKIEGAPQETQYF. Full variable domain (outside the CDR3, taken from reference TRBV29-1 and TRBJ2-5): SAVISQKPSRDICQRGTSLTIQCQVDSQVTMMFWYRQQPGQSLTLIATANQGSEATYESGFVIDKFPISRPNLTFSTLTVSNMSPEDSSIYLCSVEKIEGAPQETQYFGPGTRLLVL.

Only a few counts were recorded for this clonotype. The gene calls are TRBV7-9 and TRBJ2-3; the D gene is possibly TRBD1 (5 bases). The ends were cut back, 9 bases at V and 0 bases at J, with 16 bases in the middle. In germline, CDR1 is SEHNR, CDR2 FQNEAQ (reference sequence). The CDR3 consists of 15 residues. The CDR3 spells CASGPWAGSTDTQYF. The CDR3 bases are TGTGCCAGTGGCCCTTGGGCAGGGAGCACAGATACGCAGTATTTT.

This chain links TRBV7-9 with TRBJ2-5; 8 positions match TRBD2. Germline CDR1 and CDR2: SEHNR and FQNEAQ (reference sequence). Unmatched junction bases numbered 6, after V lost 1 base and J lost 5 bases. The CDR3 is 15 residues long. CDR3 residues: CASSLDAGGIETQYF. The CDR3 DNA reads TGTGCCAGCAGCTTAGACGCGGGAGGCATTGAGACCCAGTACTTC.

Details on this clonotype: This sequence may be a read error, since a much larger clone differs from it by one base. The chain couples TRBV4-2 to TRBJ2-1, with 9 bases aligning to TRBD2. Germline lookup yields CDR1 LGHNA and CDR2 YNFKEQ. CDR3 length: 17 amino acids. CDR3 sequence (DNA): TGTGCCAGCAGCCAGAGAATAGCGGGAGAGCTTTACAATGAGCAGCTCTTC. This codes for CASSQRIAGELYNEQLF.